This T cell receptor (beta chain) appears in the sequencing data of a study of shared T cell receptors in the human thymus. Measured with immunoSEQ multiplex PCR; TCRdb has only the in-frame clones, and not every one. The table includes about 380,000 clones, approximately 95% detected once. This clone has only one observation. Germline CDR1 reads SGHTA; CDR2 reads FQGNSA. CDR3 size: 14 residues. Trimming took 2 bases from V and 1 from J; bases not matched to a gene: 0. The TCR originated in a human donor. Specimen: thymocytes. The gene calls are TRBV7-2 and TRBJ2-7; 9 bases agree with TRBD2. CDR3 nucleotides: TGTGCCAGCAGCTTAAGCGGGGGGTCCTACGAGCAGTACTTC. Encoded protein: CASSLSGGSYEQYF.